This TCR beta chain comes out of a study of response to subunit inactivated influenza vaccine. TCRdb used MiXCR to reprocess the RT-PCR reads, holding one entry per CDR3 protein. Here the sample spans 300,000 to 350,000 distinct CDR3 sequences, around 20% being singletons. Per germline, CDR1 SGHTA and CDR2 FQGNSA. Trimming at V came to 7 bases and at J to 1 base, leaving 10 bases not matched to a gene. This CDR3 has 16 amino acids. The source of this sequence is a man between 45 and 75 years old who received an inactivated influenza vaccine. The chain uses TRBV7-2 and TRBJ2-3; 8 bases agree with TRBD2. The material was PBMCs from blood, obtained 21 months after vaccination. The CDR3 region is CASNLARGGRTDTQYF. The CDR3 bases are TGTGCCAGCAATCTAGCACGGGGGGGTCGCACAGATACGCAGTATTTT.